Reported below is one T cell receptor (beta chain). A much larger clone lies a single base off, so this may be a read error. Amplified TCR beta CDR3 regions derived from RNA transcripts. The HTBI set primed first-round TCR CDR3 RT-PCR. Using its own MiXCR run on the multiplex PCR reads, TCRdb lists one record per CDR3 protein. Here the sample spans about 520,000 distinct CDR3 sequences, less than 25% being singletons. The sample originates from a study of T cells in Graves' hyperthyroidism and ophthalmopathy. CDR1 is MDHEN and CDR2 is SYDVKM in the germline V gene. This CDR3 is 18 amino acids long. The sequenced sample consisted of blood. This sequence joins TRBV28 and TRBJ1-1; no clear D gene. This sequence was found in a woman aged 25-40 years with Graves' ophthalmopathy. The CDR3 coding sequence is TGTGCCAGCAGTTTATGGCGCCTCAACGGTCCCTGGAACACTAAAGCTTTCTTT. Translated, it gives CASSLWRLNGPWNTKAFF. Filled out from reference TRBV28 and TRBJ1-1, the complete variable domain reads DVKVTQSSRYLVKRTGEKVFLECVQDMDHENMFWYRQDPGLGLRLIYFSYDVKMKEKGDIPEGYSVSREKKERFSLILESASTNQTSMYLCASSLWRLNGPWNTKAFFGQGTRLTVV.